Listed below are T cell receptor beta chains from one sample, sequenced in a study of blood T cell repertoires in COVID-19. Measured with immunoSEQ multiplex PCR; TCRdb has only the in-frame clones, and not every one. This table holds approximately 93,000 clones, approximately 89% found once. Sequenced input: peripheral blood. The receptor source for this set is a man aged 55-75 years with acute or convalescent COVID-19. CDR3s include the opening cysteine and the closing phenylalanine or tryptophan. D genes are given only for firm matches. Size is stated for part of the rows, as once, few or many counts, or as a class when the clone is expanded.

CDR3 protein | CDR3 DNA | clone size | D gene | J gene | V gene
CASSYSPGAGANVLTF | TGTGCCAGCAGTTACTCCCCCGGGGCTGGGGCCAACGTCCTGACTTTC | . | . | TRBJ2-6 | TRBV6-5
CTSSQDRIRGTEGGETQYF | TGCACCAGCAGCCAAGATAGGATTCGAGGGACAGAGGGCGGGGAGACCCAGTACTTC | . | . | TRBJ2-5 | TRBV1
CASSLNRQTGELFF | TGCGCCAGCAGCTTGAACCGCCAGACCGGGGAGCTGTTTTTT | . | . | TRBJ2-2 | TRBV5-1
CASSFQGENTEAFF | TGTGCCAGCAGTTTTCAGGGGGAGAACACTGAAGCTTTCTTT | . | TRBD1 | TRBJ1-1 | TRBV27
CASHDRGRGTEAFF | TGTGCCAGCCATGATAGGGGGCGAGGAACTGAAGCTTTCTTT | . | TRBD1 | TRBJ1-1 | TRBV7-2
CASTPYSGANVLTF | TGTGCCAGCACCCCGTACTCTGGGGCCAACGTCCTGACTTTC | . | . | TRBJ2-6 | TRBV7-3
CASSLGHPYEQYF | TGTGCCAGCAGCTTAGGACACCCCTACGAGCAGTACTTC | few | . | TRBJ2-7 | TRBV11-2
CSASDRTSGALEGNEQFF | TGCAGTGCTAGTGATAGGACTAGCGGAGCACTCGAAGGGAATGAGCAGTTCTTC | once | TRBD2 | TRBJ2-1 | TRBV20-1
CASSPGGGATEAFF | TGTGCCAGCAGTCCTGGGGGGGGTGCCACTGAAGCTTTCTTT | . | . | TRBJ1-1 | TRBV28
CAWSLSRTGVFIANTGELFF | TGTGCCTGGAGTCTCTCTCGGACAGGGGTCTTTATCGCGAACACCGGGGAGCTGTTTTTT | . | TRBD1 | TRBJ2-2 | TRBV30
CASSVRILGTDTQYF | TGTGCCAGCAGTGTTCGTATACTAGGCACAGATACGCAGTATTTT | . | . | TRBJ2-3 | TRBV2
CATRGLAAYEQYF | TGTGCCACTCGGGGACTAGCTGCATACGAGCAGTACTTC | . | TRBD2 | TRBJ2-7 | TRBV6-5
CASRGGGAGGYTF | TGTGCCAGCAGGGGAGGAGGGGCGGGTGGCTACACCTTC | . | . | TRBJ1-2 | TRBV2
CASSPTGPDYGYTF | TGTGCCAGCTCACCCACAGGGCCCGATTATGGCTACACCTTC | . | . | TRBJ1-2 | TRBV18
CASSLYGTSTYNEQFF | TGTGCCAGCAGCTTATACGGGACTAGCACGTACAATGAGCAGTTCTTC | . | TRBD2 | TRBJ2-1 | TRBV7-6
CASSLRAGAYEQYF | TGCGCCAGCAGCTTGAGGGCAGGGGCTTACGAGCAGTACTTC | . | . | TRBJ2-7 | TRBV5-1
CASSKEGAAYNEQFF | TGTGCCAGCAGCAAAGAGGGGGCAGCATACAATGAGCAGTTCTTC | . | . | TRBJ2-1 | TRBV21-1
CASSIDRDYGYTF | TGTGCCAGCTCAATCGACAGGGATTATGGCTACACCTTC | . | TRBD1 | TRBJ1-2 | TRBV18
CASSLVAGSYGYTF | TGTGCCAGCAGCTTAGTCGCGGGATCCTATGGCTACACCTTC | . | . | TRBJ1-2 | TRBV13
CASSTRENTEAFF | TGCGCCAGCAGCACCAGGGAAAACACTGAAGCTTTCTTT | . | . | TRBJ1-1 | TRBV5-1
CASSQGLDRSYGYTF | TGTGCCAGCAGCCAAGGACTGGACAGGTCCTATGGCTACACCTTC | . | TRBD1 | TRBJ1-2 | TRBV14
CASSETPVATNEKLFF | TGTGCCAGCAGTGAAACCCCGGTGGCAACTAATGAAAAACTGTTTTTT | . | . | TRBJ1-4 | TRBV2
CASSPFVGEGGYTF | TGTGCCAGCAGCCCGTTCGTGGGCGAGGGTGGCTACACCTTC | . | . | TRBJ1-2 | TRBV7-8
CASSGEAIYGYTF | TGTGCCAGCAGCGGGGAGGCCATCTATGGCTACACCTTC | . | . | TRBJ1-2 | TRBV2
CAISEGQGVNEQFF | TGTGCCATCAGTGAAGGTCAGGGGGTTAATGAGCAGTTCTTC | . | TRBD1 | TRBJ2-1 | TRBV10-3
CASSDTSEAYEQYF | TGTGCCAGCAGTGATACTAGCGAGGCCTACGAGCAGTACTTC | . | TRBD2 | TRBJ2-7 | TRBV2
CASGEEREQFF | TGCGCCAGCGGGGAGGAGCGGGAGCAGTTCTTC | . | . | TRBJ2-1 | TRBV5-1
CASSVGGRGLDEQFF | TGTGCCAGCAGCGTAGGAGGCAGGGGGCTGGATGAGCAGTTCTTC | . | TRBD1 | TRBJ2-1 | TRBV9
CASSEVLRKGYTF | TGTGCCAGCAGTGAAGTCTTGAGGAAGGGCTACACCTTC | . | . | TRBJ1-2 | TRBV6-1
CASSRLAGVRRGQETQYF | TGTGCCAGCAGTCGACTAGCGGGAGTTCGGAGGGGCCAAGAGACCCAGTACTTC | . | TRBD2 | TRBJ2-5 | TRBV27
CASRRLASTDTQYF | TGTGCCAGCAGGCGACTAGCCAGCACAGATACGCAGTATTTT | . | TRBD2 | TRBJ2-3 | TRBV2
CATSDPGTGSYEQYF | TGTGCCACCAGTGACCCTGGGACAGGGTCCTACGAGCAGTACTTC | once | TRBD1 | TRBJ2-7 | TRBV24-1
CASSLGGRGTYGYTF | TGTGCCAGCAGCTTGGGAGGGAGGGGCACGTATGGCTACACCTTC | . | . | TRBJ1-2 | TRBV5-4
CASTSGDGYTF | TGTGCCAGCACCTCAGGTGATGGCTACACCTTC | . | . | TRBJ1-2 | TRBV6-5
CAWSPGQEGTEAFF | TGTGCCTGGAGTCCTGGACAGGAGGGCACTGAAGCTTTCTTT | . | TRBD1 | TRBJ1-1 | TRBV30
CASSFTGTYEQYF | TGTGCCAGTAGTTTTACAGGGACCTACGAGCAGTACTTC | . | . | TRBJ2-7 | TRBV19
CASSLWGSGEQYF | TGTGCCAGCAGCTTGTGGGGATCGGGGGAGCAGTACTTC | . | . | TRBJ2-7 | TRBV5-8
CASSPRQGNYGYTF | TGTGCCAGCAGCCCCAGACAGGGTAACTATGGCTACACCTTC | . | TRBD1 | TRBJ1-2 | TRBV5-4
CATSDSGLAFTDTQYF | TGTGCCACCAGTGACTCGGGACTAGCGTTCACAGATACGCAGTATTTT | . | TRBD2 | TRBJ2-3 | TRBV24-1